This TCR beta chain appears in the sequencing data of a study of blood T cell repertoires in COVID-19. Study details: Acute-phase and convalescent COVID-19 samples originated in the United States, Italy and Spain. The analysed material was cDNA or gDNA that came from T cells, B-cell-depleted T cells, or PBMCs.

In the original analysis: Quantification of nucleated cells was approximated via reference gene primer amplification. Profiling relied on immunoSEQ multiplex PCR, and the TCRdb table lists in-frame clones only, not all of them. The V and J calls and clone size come from that table; D and trimming were worked out from the DNA. The table shows over 250,000 clones, with 65% to 90% occurring only once. The CDR3 consists of 14 residues. CDR1 and CDR2 from the germline V gene are MGHRA and YSYEKL. Germline trimming cut 3 bases from V and 5 bases from J; bases unmatched to any gene: 5. Sample: peripheral blood. The gene calls are TRBV4-1 and TRBJ1-2; 8 bases align to TRBD1. The origin of this receptor is a middle-aged man with active or convalescent COVID-19. This CDR3 is CASSQPGQAYGYTF. The CDR3 DNA is TGCGCCAGCAGCCAGCCGGGACAGGCTTATGGCTACACCTTC.